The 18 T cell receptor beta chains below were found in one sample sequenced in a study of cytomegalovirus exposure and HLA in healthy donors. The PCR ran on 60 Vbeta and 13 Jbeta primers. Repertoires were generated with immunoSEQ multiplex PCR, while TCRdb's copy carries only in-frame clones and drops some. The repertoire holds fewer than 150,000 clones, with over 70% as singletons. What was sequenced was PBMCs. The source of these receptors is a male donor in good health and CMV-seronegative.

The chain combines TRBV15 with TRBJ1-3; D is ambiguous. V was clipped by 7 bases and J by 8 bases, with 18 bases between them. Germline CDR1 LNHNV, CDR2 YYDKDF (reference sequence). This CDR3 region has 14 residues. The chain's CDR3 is CATTKTETLDTIYF. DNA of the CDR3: TGTGCCACCACTAAGACCGAAACTCTAGACACCATATATTTT.

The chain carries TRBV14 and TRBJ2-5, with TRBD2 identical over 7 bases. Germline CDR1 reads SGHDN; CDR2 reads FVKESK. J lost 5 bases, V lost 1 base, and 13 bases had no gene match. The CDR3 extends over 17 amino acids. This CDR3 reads CASSQVGSGAGVETQYF. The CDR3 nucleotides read TGTGCCAGCAGCCAAGTAGGGTCCGGTGCGGGAGTGGAGACCCAGTACTTC.

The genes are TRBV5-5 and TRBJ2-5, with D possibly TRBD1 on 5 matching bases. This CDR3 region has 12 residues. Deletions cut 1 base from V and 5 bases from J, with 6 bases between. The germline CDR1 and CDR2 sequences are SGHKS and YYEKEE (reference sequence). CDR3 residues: CASSLNRETQYF. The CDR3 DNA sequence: TGTGCCAGCAGCTTGAACAGGGAGACCCAGTACTTC.

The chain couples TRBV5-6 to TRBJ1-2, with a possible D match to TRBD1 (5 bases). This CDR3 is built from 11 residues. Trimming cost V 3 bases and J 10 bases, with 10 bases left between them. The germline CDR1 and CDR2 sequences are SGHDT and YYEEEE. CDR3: CASSSGLYYTF. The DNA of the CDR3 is TGTGCCAGCAGCTCGGGACTTTACTACACCTTC.

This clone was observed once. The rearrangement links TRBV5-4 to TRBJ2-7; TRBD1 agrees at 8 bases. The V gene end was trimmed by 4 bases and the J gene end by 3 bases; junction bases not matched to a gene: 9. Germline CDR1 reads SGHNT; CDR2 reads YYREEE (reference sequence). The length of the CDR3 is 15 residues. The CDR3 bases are TGTGCCAGCAGCCGCACGGGACAGGCTTACTACGAGCAGTACTTC. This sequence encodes CASSRTGQAYYEQYF.

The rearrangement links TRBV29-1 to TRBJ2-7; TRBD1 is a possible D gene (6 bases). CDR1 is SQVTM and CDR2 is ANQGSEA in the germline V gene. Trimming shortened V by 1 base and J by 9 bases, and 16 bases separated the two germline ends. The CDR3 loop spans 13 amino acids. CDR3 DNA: TGCAGCGTTGAAGCCAGGGACACCGGTGGGCAGTACTTC. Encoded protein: CSVEARDTGGQYF.

CDR3 in DNA: TGTGCCAGCTCTAGCGGGAGAGTGTGGTACGAGCAGTACTTC. It translates to CASSSGRVWYEQYF. The chain links TRBV2 to TRBJ2-7, with 10 bases fitting TRBD2. The V segment lost 8 bases and the J segment 4 bases; nucleotides outside the gene matches: 8. Germline V gives CDR1 SNHLY, CDR2 FYNNEI. The CDR3 length is 14 residues.

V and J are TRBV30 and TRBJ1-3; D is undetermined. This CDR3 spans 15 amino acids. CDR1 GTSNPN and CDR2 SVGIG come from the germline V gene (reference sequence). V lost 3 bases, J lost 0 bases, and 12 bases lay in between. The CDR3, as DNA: TGTGCCTGGAGCCTCCCCCGGGTCTCTGGAAACACCATATATTTT. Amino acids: CAWSLPRVSGNTIYF.

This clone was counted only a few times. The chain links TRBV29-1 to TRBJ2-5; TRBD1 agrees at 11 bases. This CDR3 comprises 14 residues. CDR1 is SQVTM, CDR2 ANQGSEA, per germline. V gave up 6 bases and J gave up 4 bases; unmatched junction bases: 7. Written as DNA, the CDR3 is TGCAGCGTCGGGACAGGGGGAATTCCAGAGACCCAGTACTTC. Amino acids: CSVGTGGIPETQYF.

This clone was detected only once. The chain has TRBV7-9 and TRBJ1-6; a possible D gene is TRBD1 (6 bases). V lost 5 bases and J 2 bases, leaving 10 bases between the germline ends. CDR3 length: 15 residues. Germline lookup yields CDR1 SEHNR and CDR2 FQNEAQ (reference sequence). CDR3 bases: TGTGCCAGCAGCCCAGGGGCGGCCTATAATTCACCCCTCCACTTT. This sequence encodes CASSPGAAYNSPLHF.

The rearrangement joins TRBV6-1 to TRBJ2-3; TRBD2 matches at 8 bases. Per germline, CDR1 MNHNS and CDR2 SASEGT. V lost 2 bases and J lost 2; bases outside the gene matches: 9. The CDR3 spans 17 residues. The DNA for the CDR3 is TGTGCCAGCAGTGAAATGGTGGCGGGGGGTCACACAGATACGCAGTATTTT. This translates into CASSEMVAGGHTDTQYF.

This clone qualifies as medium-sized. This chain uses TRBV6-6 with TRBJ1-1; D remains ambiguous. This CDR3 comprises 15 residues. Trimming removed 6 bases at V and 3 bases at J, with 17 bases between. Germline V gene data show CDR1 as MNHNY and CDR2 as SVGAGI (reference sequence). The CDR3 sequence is CASSLWRGQDTEAFF. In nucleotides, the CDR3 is TGTGCCAGCAGCCTGTGGCGCGGGCAGGACACTGAAGCTTTCTTT.

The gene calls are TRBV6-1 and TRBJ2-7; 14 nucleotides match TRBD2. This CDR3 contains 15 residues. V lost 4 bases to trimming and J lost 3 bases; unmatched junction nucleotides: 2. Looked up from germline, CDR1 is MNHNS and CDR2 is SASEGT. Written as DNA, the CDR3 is TGTGCCAGCAGTGGGGGACTAGCGGGAGACTACGAGCAGTACTTC. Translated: CASSGGLAGDYEQYF.

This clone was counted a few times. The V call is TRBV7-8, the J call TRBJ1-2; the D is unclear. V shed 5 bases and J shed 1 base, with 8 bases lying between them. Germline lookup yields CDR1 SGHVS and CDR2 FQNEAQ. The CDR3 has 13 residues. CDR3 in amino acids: CASSADNNYGYTF. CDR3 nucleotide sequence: TGTGCCAGCAGCGCCGACAATAACTATGGCTACACCTTC.

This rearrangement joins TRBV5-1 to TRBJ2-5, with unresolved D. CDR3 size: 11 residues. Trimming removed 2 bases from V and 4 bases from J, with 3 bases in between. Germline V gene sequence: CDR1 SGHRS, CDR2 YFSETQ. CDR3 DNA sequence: TGCGCCAGCAGCTTTCGAGAGACCCAGTACTTC. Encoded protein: CASSFRETQYF.

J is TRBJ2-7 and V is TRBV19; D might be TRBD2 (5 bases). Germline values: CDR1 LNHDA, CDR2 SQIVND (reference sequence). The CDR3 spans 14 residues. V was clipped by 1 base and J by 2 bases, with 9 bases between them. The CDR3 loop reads CASSIAGITYEQYF. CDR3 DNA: TGTGCCAGTAGTATAGCGGGAATTACCTACGAGCAGTACTTC.

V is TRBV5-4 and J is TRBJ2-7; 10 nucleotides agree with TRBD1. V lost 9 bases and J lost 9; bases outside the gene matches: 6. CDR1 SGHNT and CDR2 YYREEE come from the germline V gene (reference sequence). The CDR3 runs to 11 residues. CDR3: CATRQGARQYF. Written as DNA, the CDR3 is TGTGCCACGAGACAGGGGGCGCGGCAGTACTTC.

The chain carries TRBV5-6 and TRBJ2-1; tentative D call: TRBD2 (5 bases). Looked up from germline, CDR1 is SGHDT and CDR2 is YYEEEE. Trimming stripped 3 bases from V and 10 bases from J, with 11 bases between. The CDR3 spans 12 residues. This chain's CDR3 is CASSWTAREQFF. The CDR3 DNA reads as TGTGCCAGCAGCTGGACTGCGCGGGAGCAGTTCTTC.